The 16 T cell receptor beta chains below all came from one sample that was sequenced in a study of graft-versus-host responses after intestinal transplantation. Some clones are missing from TCRdb's copy, which holds only in-frame ones; the method was immunoSEQ multiplex PCR. The data hold 35,000 to 50,000 clones, with nearly 95% observed a single time. These receptors lack a known antigen. Specimen: unstimulated CD8+ T cells sorted from spleen or lymph node cells, collected before transplant. The receptors were gathered from a human donor who was the organ donor for an intestinal transplant.

The J gene is TRBJ2-1, the V gene TRBV4-3, with 9 positions matching TRBD1. V trimming: 0 bases; J trimming: 14 bases; junction bases outside the gene matches: 8. Germline V gene data show CDR1 as LGHNA and CDR2 as YSLEER. This CDR3 is built from 14 residues. CDR3 protein: CASSQEVRGTGKFF. The CDR3 region has the DNA TGCGCCAGCAGCCAAGAAGTAAGGGGGACAGGGAAGTTCTTC.

This rearrangement joins TRBV13 to TRBJ2-1; 8 bases map to TRBD2. The CDR3 loop spans 16 amino acids. From germline, CDR1 is PRHDT and CDR2 FYEKMQ (reference sequence). The J segment lost 2 bases and the V segment lost 5 bases, leaving 8 bases of the junction unmatched. The CDR3 protein is CASSNRAGGAYNEQFF. In nucleotides, the CDR3 is TGTGCCAGCAGCAACCGGGCGGGAGGTGCCTACAATGAGCAGTTCTTC.

The V call is TRBV5-6, the J call TRBJ2-7; D is unclear. CDR3 length equals 14 residues. Germline assignment: CDR1 SGHDT and CDR2 YYEEEE. Trimming removed 1 base from V and 5 bases from J, with 13 bases in between. The CDR3 coding sequence is TGTGCCAGCAGCTTGCTAGGGATTGTCCACGAGCAGTACTTC. This gives the protein CASSLLGIVHEQYF.

A note on this clone: The junction does not match germline at one end; this may be a read error. The chain carries TRBV19 and TRBJ2-2, with 10 nucleotides matching TRBD2. This CDR3 is 16 amino acids long. Germline V CDR1 and CDR2: LNHDA, SQIVND (reference sequence). In DNA, the CDR3 is TGTGCCAGTATTATAGCGGGAGGTAGGAACACCGGGGAGCTGTTTTTT. This encodes CASIIAGGRNTGELFF. Complete variable domain (other parts from reference TRBV19 and TRBJ2-2): DGGITQSPKYLFRKEGQNVTLSCEQNLNHDAMYWYRQDPGQGLRLIYYSQIVNDFQKGDIAEGYSVSREKKESFPLTVTSAQKNPTAFYLCASIIAGGRNTGELFFGEGSRLTVL.

The chain combines TRBV2 with TRBJ2-7; 12 nucleotides line up with TRBD1. Trimming took 6 bases from V and 7 from J; bases not matched to a gene: 19. This CDR3 contains 18 residues. Germline V lookup: CDR1 SNHLY, CDR2 FYNNEI. The DNA of the CDR3 is TGTGCCAGCAGACTGGTCTGGCAGGCCGGGGACAGGGGGCGAGAGCAGTACTTC. This gives the protein CASRLVWQAGDRGREQYF.

V gene TRBV28 combines with J gene TRBJ2-3; 9 nucleotides agree with TRBD1. CDR1 MDHEN and CDR2 SYDVKM come from the germline V gene. The V and J ends lost 8 bases and 6 bases, in that order; junction bases with no gene match: 9. This CDR3 region has 14 residues. CDR3: CASVPGTGYDTQYF. The CDR3, as DNA: TGTGCCAGCGTCCCCGGGACAGGGTACGATACGCAGTATTTT.

The chain uses TRBV28 and TRBJ2-3, with D perhaps being TRBD1 or TRBD2 (5 bases each). With 2 bases removed from V and 6 bases from J, the gap between germline ends came to 12 bases. CDR3 length equals 14 residues. Germline assignment: CDR1 MDHEN and CDR2 SYDVKM. The CDR3 coding sequence is TGTGCCAGCAGTTTACCGAGGGGTGGTGATACGCAGTATTTT. It specifies CASSLPRGGDTQYF.

The V and J genes are TRBV6-1 and TRBJ2-2, with 7 bases identical to TRBD1. With V trimmed by 5 bases and J by 4 bases, 4 bases remained unmatched. Germline CDR1 and CDR2: MNHNS and SASEGT. The CDR3 covers 14 residues. The CDR3 loop reads CASSSPGGTGELFF. As DNA, the CDR3 is TGTGCCAGCAGTTCTCCAGGGGGCACCGGGGAGCTGTTTTTT.

The rearrangement uses TRBV7-5 and TRBJ2-1; the table assigns TRBD2, which was not confirmed against the DNA. TRBV7-5 is a known pseudogene. This CDR3 is 14 amino acids long. CDR3 nucleotide sequence: TGTGCCAGAAGCTTACGAGCCTCCTACAATGAGCAGTTCTTC. This codes for CARSLRASYNEQFF.

V usage is TRBV7-2 and J usage is TRBJ2-5, with 10 bases identical to TRBD2. V lost 4 bases to trimming and J lost 5 bases; unmatched junction nucleotides: 10. The CDR3 totals 16 residues. Germline values: CDR1 SGHTA, CDR2 FQGNSA. The CDR3 DNA follows: TGTGCCAGCAGCTCCACTAGCGGGATATTTCGGGAGACCCAGTACTTC. Amino acids: CASSSTSGIFRETQYF.

The chain combines TRBV28 with TRBJ2-1; D gene uncertain. Germline V gives CDR1 MDHEN, CDR2 SYDVKM. V was shortened by 3 bases and J by 4 bases, with 13 bases between the two germline ends. The CDR3 runs to 15 residues. The CDR3 DNA reads TGTGCCAGCAGTTTTTTAGGGTTGTCGTACAATGAGCAGTTCTTC. It codes for CASSFLGLSYNEQFF.

The chain employs TRBV7-9 and TRBJ2-1; perhaps TRBD2 as D (5 bases). V shed 5 bases and J shed 6 bases, with 17 bases lying between them. The CDR3 loop spans 15 amino acids. CDR1 and CDR2 from the germline V gene are SEHNR and FQNEAQ (reference sequence). The CDR3, as DNA: TGTGCCAGCAGCCCGCAACCCGAGGGCAGCAATGAGCAGTTCTTC. Its protein product is CASSPQPEGSNEQFF. The full variable domain, rest sourced from reference TRBV7-9 and TRBJ2-1, is DTGVSQNPRHKITKRGQNVTFRCDPISEHNRLYWYRQTLGQGPEFLTYFQNEAQLEKSRLLSDRFSAERPKGSFSTLEIQRTEQGDSAMYLCASSPQPEGSNEQFFGPGTRLTVL.

This chain uses TRBV19 with TRBJ2-5; 7 nucleotides align to TRBD1. Germline loops: CDR1 LNHDA, CDR2 SQIVND (reference sequence). The CDR3 is 13 amino acids. The trim removed 5 bases at V and 5 bases at J, leaving 5 bases unmatched. The CDR3 is CASSRQGEETQYF. Here the CDR3 DNA reads TGTGCCAGTAGTCGACAGGGCGAGGAGACCCAGTACTTC.

This chain joins TRBV5-1 and TRBJ2-5; no clear D gene. Germline V lookup: CDR1 SGHRS, CDR2 YFSETQ. V was pared by 1 base and J by 7 bases, with 11 bases between. The CDR3 consists of 13 residues. CDR3 bases: TGCGCCAGCAGCTTGTGGGGTGGAGTGACCCAGTACTTC. Protein: CASSLWGGVTQYF.

This chain uses TRBV7-8 with TRBJ1-4, with TRBD1 matching over 7 bases. With 2 bases clipped from V and 4 bases from J, the junction kept 7 bases outside the gene matches. CDR1 and CDR2 from the germline V gene are SGHVS and FQNEAQ. CDR3 length equals 16 residues. CDR3 region: CASSLRGPPFNEKLFF. CDR3 sequence (DNA): TGTGCCAGCAGCTTAAGGGGGCCTCCCTTTAATGAAAAACTGTTTTTT.

The rearrangement joins TRBV19 to TRBJ1-1; unclear D gene. The CDR3 runs to 15 residues. With 4 bases removed from V and 4 bases from J, the gap between germline ends came to 16 bases. Germline CDR1 and CDR2: LNHDA and SQIVND (reference sequence). CDR3 DNA: TGTGCCAGTAGTAAGGACTATGAGGTTCCCACTGAAGCTTTCTTT. Translation: CASSKDYEVPTEAFF. The full variable domain, in which reference TRBV19 and TRBJ1-1 provide the parts outside the CDR3, is DGGITQSPKYLFRKEGQNVTLSCEQNLNHDAMYWYRQDPGQGLRLIYYSQIVNDFQKGDIAEGYSVSREKKESFPLTVTSAQKNPTAFYLCASSKDYEVPTEAFFGQGTRLTVV.